This TCR beta chain was documented in a study of shared clonotypes between healthy human individuals. CDR1 is MNHNS, CDR2 SASEGT, per germline. The CDR3 totals 14 residues. Trimming removed 2 bases from V and 2 bases from J, with 10 bases in between. This was a deep-level run. Profiled with immunoSEQ multiplex PCR; TCRdb holds only in-frame clones, not every one. The profile shows 300,000 to 400,000 clones, around 87% of them singletons. V gene TRBV6-1 combines with J gene TRBJ2-7; the D is unclear. Sequencing was done on a sample of memory CD8+ T cells sorted from blood. Subset indicated: CD45RO+ cells pooled with CCR7-negative TemRA cells. The receptor's source is a man aged 18 to 35 in good health. The CDR3 bases are TGTGCCAGCAGTGAAATCCACAGCACCTACGAGCAGTACTTC. Translating gives CASSEIHSTYEQYF.